Sequencing of this T cell receptor beta chain was carried out in a study of siplizumab effects on memory and regulatory T cells (dated by TCRdb to the late 2010s). Notes on the research overall: The effect of the anti-CD2 antibody siplizumab on alloreactive T-cell subsets was examined in allogeneic mixed lymphocyte reactions constructed from human PBMCs.

CDR1 and CDR2 are read off the germline V gene as SGHRS and YFSETQ. V loses 0 bases of germline sequence and J loses 5 bases, and the interval between the two ends is 7 bases. The CDR3 goes from the cysteine to the phenylalanine over 13 residues. The only DNA kept is the CDR3, 39 bases in frame from the first base. TCRbeta CDR3 sequencing was performed on sorted unstimulated T cells and on proliferating T cells recovered from mixed lymphocyte reactions. Fresh whole blood from approximately 10 HLA-typed healthy donors was used to isolate PBMCs. Unstimulated CD4+ non-regulatory T cells were FACS-sorted to map the origin of alloreactive clones. The research as a whole found: Unstimulated naive T cells appeared more diverse than memory T cells, and naive cells seemed to contribute substantially to the alloresponse. Among mappable alloreactive CD4+ clones, an average Treg-derived fraction of roughly 69% was observed with siplizumab, compared with roughly 27% in control reactions. The cumulative frequency of alloreactive sequences that could be traced back to unstimulated CD4+ memory T cells was significantly reduced by siplizumab. Because sequences below about 10^-5 frequency were poorly captured, only a minor fraction of alloreactive clones could be mapped to unstimulated subsets. For roughly 75-96% of proliferating CD4+ or CD8+ clones, no naive or memory phenotype could be assigned. The suppressive function of proliferating Tregs from siplizumab cultures was not functionally confirmed.

The library was prepared using the immunoSEQ multiplex PCR assay. Some 9.9 x 10^4 TCR templates per sample were assayed by the deep sequencing platform. Genomic DNA extracted from sorted T cells was used for TCRbeta CDR3 sequencing. Per the source publication's procedure: The R programming language was used for clonal analysis of the TCRbeta CDR3 data. Alloreactive CD4+ and CD8+ clones were identified by comparing unstimulated samples to CFSE-low samples taken after the reaction. Alloreactive CD4+ clones were assigned to regulatory or non-regulatory origin by matching sequences to sorted unstimulated Treg and non-Treg repertoires. This immuneACCESS table, as held by TCRdb, lists in-frame sequences with V and J called but not all clones. Of the missing ones, under half trace to an unresolved V gene in checked studies; the others have no known cause. V, J and clone size derive from that table, while D and trimming were established from the DNA sequence. This sample gives over 95,000 clones in total; 93% of them show up just once. The ten largest clones represent approximately 0.17% of the sample.

Remarks on this clone: Its recognized antigen is unknown. Per-base quality was not reported, and no clone a single base away is much larger than it.

The clonotype was recovered from a human donor in good health. Specimen: non-Treg CD4+ T cells sorted from blood. The intended sense of this specimen's cell subset or site label: FACS-sorted unstimulated CD4+ non-regulatory T cells. The chain couples TRBV5-1 to TRBJ2-3, with the D gene uncertain. The DNA reads TGCGCCAGCAGCTTGGCTTTCGGAGATACGCAGTATTTT. This is translated as CASSLAFGDTQYF.